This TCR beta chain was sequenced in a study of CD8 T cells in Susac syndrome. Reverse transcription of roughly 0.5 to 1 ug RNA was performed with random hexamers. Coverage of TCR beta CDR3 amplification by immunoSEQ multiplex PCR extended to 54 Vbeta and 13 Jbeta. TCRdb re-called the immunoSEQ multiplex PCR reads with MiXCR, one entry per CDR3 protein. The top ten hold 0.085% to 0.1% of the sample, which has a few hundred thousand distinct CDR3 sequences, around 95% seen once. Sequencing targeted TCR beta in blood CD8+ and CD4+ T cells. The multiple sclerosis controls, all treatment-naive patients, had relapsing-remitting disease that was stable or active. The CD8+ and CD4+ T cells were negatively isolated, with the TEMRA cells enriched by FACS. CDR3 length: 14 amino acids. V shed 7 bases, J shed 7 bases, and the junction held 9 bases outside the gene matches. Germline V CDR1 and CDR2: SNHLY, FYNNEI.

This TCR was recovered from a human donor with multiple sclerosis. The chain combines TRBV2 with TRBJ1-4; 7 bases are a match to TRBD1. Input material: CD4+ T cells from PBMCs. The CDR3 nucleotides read TGTGCCAGCACCCGACAGGGAGTCGGTGAAAAACTGTTTTTT. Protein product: CASTRQGVGEKLFF.